A selection of T cell receptor beta chains follows, all from one sample in a study of blood T cell repertoires in COVID-19. Assay: immunoSEQ multiplex PCR; the TCRdb copy retains only in-frame clones and omits some. Among some 250,000 clones listed, 75% to 90% were seen once. Material for sequencing was peripheral blood. The receptors derive from a man aged 55 to 69 who had recovered from COVID-19. Each CDR3 is given with its conserved first and last residue. D genes are given only for firm matches. Size tells how often a clone was seen (once, few, many) or the class of an expanded clone, and some rows leave it out.

d_call: .; cdr3_length: 15; v_call: TRBV27; j_call: TRBJ1-4; clone_size: .; cdr3_nt: TGTGCCAGCAGTTTTGGGGGCCGGAGGAATGAAAAACTGTTTTTT; cdr3_aa: CASSFGGRRNEKLFF
d_call: TRBD1; cdr3_length: 14; v_call: TRBV18; j_call: TRBJ1-6; clone_size: .; cdr3_nt: TGTGCCAGCTCACCCGAGGGGGCCGGTTCACCCCTCCACTTT; cdr3_aa: CASSPEGAGSPLHF
d_call: TRBD1; cdr3_length: 13; v_call: TRBV5-1; j_call: TRBJ2-7; clone_size: .; cdr3_nt: TGCGCCAGCAGCTTCGGGACAGACTACGAGCAGTACTTC; cdr3_aa: CASSFGTDYEQYF
d_call: TRBD1; cdr3_length: 14; v_call: TRBV3-1/TRBV3-2; j_call: TRBJ2-7; clone_size: .; cdr3_nt: TGTGCCAGCAGCCAACGGGACAGGGGGCGGATGAAGTACTTC; cdr3_aa: CASSQRDRGRMKYF
d_call: TRBD1; cdr3_length: 18; v_call: TRBV24-1; j_call: TRBJ1-2; clone_size: .; cdr3_nt: TGTGCCACCAGTGATACAAAAGGTGGACAGGGTAAGGTTCATGGCTACACCTTC; cdr3_aa: CATSDTKGGQGKVHGYTF
d_call: .; cdr3_length: 14; v_call: TRBV5-4; j_call: TRBJ2-7; clone_size: once; cdr3_nt: TGTGCCAGCAGCTTCGCAGGGGCCTCCTACGAGCAGTACTTC; cdr3_aa: CASSFAGASYEQYF
d_call: TRBD1; cdr3_length: 15; v_call: TRBV5-1; j_call: TRBJ1-1; clone_size: few; cdr3_nt: TGCGCCAGCAGCCGAGGACAGGCCACGGACACTGAAGCTTTCTTT; cdr3_aa: CASSRGQATDTEAFF
d_call: .; cdr3_length: 14; v_call: TRBV19; j_call: TRBJ1-1; clone_size: .; cdr3_nt: TGTGCCAGTAGACCTCGGGGGGGATCCACTGAAGCTTTCTTT; cdr3_aa: CASRPRGGSTEAFF
d_call: TRBD1; cdr3_length: 14; v_call: TRBV6-2/TRBV6-3; j_call: TRBJ2-5; clone_size: .; cdr3_nt: TGTGCCAGCAGTACTCCGACAGGGAGAGAGACCCAGTACTTC; cdr3_aa: CASSTPTGRETQYF
d_call: TRBD1; cdr3_length: 15; v_call: TRBV24-1; j_call: TRBJ2-2; clone_size: .; cdr3_nt: TGTGCCGCGTCAGGGGGCCAGGGGAACACCGGGGAGCTGTTTTTT; cdr3_aa: CAASGGQGNTGELFF
d_call: TRBD1; cdr3_length: 15; v_call: TRBV30; j_call: TRBJ1-2; clone_size: .; cdr3_nt: TGTGCCTGGAGTGTTGGGGACAGGAGGCACTATGGCTACACCTTC; cdr3_aa: CAWSVGDRRHYGYTF
d_call: .; cdr3_length: 15; v_call: TRBV19; j_call: TRBJ1-1; clone_size: .; cdr3_nt: TGTGCCAGTAGTATAGGGAACTATCCGAACACTGAAGCTTTCTTT; cdr3_aa: CASSIGNYPNTEAFF
d_call: TRBD1; cdr3_length: 15; v_call: TRBV15; j_call: TRBJ1-2; clone_size: .; cdr3_nt: TGTGCCACCAGCAGGGGGACAGGCACTAACTATGGCTACACCTTC; cdr3_aa: CATSRGTGTNYGYTF
d_call: .; cdr3_length: 13; v_call: TRBV12-5; j_call: TRBJ1-2; clone_size: .; cdr3_nt: TGTGCTAGTGATAACCCTCGGTACTATGGCTACACCTTC; cdr3_aa: CASDNPRYYGYTF